Presented here are 32 T cell receptor beta chains from one specimen sequenced in a study of response to subunit inactivated influenza vaccine. In TCRdb, the RT-PCR reads were re-called with MiXCR into one record per CDR3 protein. There are about 540,000 distinct CDR3 sequences in the sample; less than 25% occur only once, and approximately 3% lies in the top ten. The sample also formed part of further work on T cells expressing NK-cell markers. That investigation notes: UMIs were included in TCR beta cDNA generated by 5'RACE template switching.

This material consisted of CD4+ T cells sorted from PBMCs, taken about 11 days after vaccination. The receptors were gathered from a man aged 50 to 60 who received an inactivated influenza vaccine.

This clonotype has a count of ten or more. The genes are TRBV18 and TRBJ2-1; a weak D match, TRBD2 (5 bases). With 3 bases removed from V and 9 bases from J, the gap between germline ends came to 27 bases. Germline V CDR1 and CDR2: KGHSH, LQKENI. The CDR3 is 18 residues long. The CDR3: CASSPPPGPDGGESEQFF. The CDR3 nucleotides are TGTGCCAGCTCACCGCCCCCCGGACCGGACGGAGGTGAGAGTGAGCAGTTCTTC. Filled out from reference TRBV18 and TRBJ2-1, the complete variable domain reads NAGVMQNPRHLVRRRGQEARLRCSPMKGHSHVYWYRQLPEEGLKFMVYLQKENIIDESGMPKERFSAEFPKEGPSILRIQQVVRGDSAAYFCASSPPPGPDGGESEQFFGPGTRLTVL.

The genes are TRBV11-2 and TRBJ2-2; no definite D call. Germline CDR1 and CDR2: SGHAT and FQNNGV. Trimming stripped 1 base from V and 8 bases from J, with 8 bases between. This CDR3 contains 13 residues. The CDR3 region has the DNA TGTGCCAGCAGCTTAGTGTACGTAGGGGAGCTGTTTTTT. Residues: CASSLVYVGELFF.

The chain links TRBV6-5 to TRBJ2-1; TRBD1 aligns across 10 bases. In germline, CDR1 is MNHEY, CDR2 SVGAGI. This CDR3 is built from 13 residues. V was clipped by 5 bases and J by 14 bases; unmatched bases: 9. The DNA of the CDR3 is TGTGCCAGCAGTACCCGGGACAGGGGAAGAGAGTTCTTC. This codes for CASSTRDRGREFF.

The chain uses TRBV10-3 and TRBJ2-7; possibly TRBD1 or TRBD2 for D (5 bases each). Per the germline V gene, CDR1 is ENHRY and CDR2 is SYGVKD. The length of the CDR3 is 14 residues. Deletions cut 3 bases from V and 5 bases from J, with 14 bases between. CDR3 DNA sequence: TGTGCCATCAGTGACAGGGCGGGTGGCCACGAGCAGTACTTC. Translated: CAISDRAGGHEQYF.

V is TRBV7-2 and J is TRBJ1-5, with 8 nucleotides matching TRBD1. J gave up 7 bases and V 4 bases, and 9 bases lay outside the gene matches. CDR3 length: 15 amino acids. In germline, CDR1 is SGHTA, CDR2 FQGNSA. As DNA, the CDR3 is TGTGCCAGCAGCTCCCGACAGGGGAGTCAACAGCCCCAGCATTTT. Protein product: CASSSRQGSQQPQHF.

This sequence joins TRBV27 and TRBJ1-2; D may be TRBD1 (5 bases). Trimming pared 6 bases from V and 8 bases from J, leaving 13 bases between. CDR1 is MNHEY and CDR2 is SMNVEV in the germline V gene (reference sequence). CDR3 size: 12 residues. The CDR3 DNA reads TGTGCCAGCAGAACTATAGCAGGGGGCTACACCTTC. Translation: CASRTIAGGYTF.

CDR3 sequence (DNA): TGTGCCAGCTCCCTGGGGCAGGGGACAACCAATGAAGCTTTCTTT. Its translation: CASSLGQGTTNEAFF. The chain employs TRBV18 and TRBJ1-1, with a weak D call TRBD1 (6 bases). V was shortened by 6 bases and J by 7 bases, with 21 bases between the two germline ends. Germline CDR1 KGHSH, CDR2 LQKENI. The CDR3 extends over 15 amino acids.

This clonotype was picked up one time. This chain uses TRBV5-1 with TRBJ2-2, with D tentatively TRBD1 (6 bases). Germline CDR1 and CDR2: SGHRS and YFSETQ. V lost 3 bases and J 10 bases, leaving 16 bases between the germline ends. This CDR3 has 14 residues. The CDR3: CASSSMSGAPELFF. The CDR3 DNA reads as TGCGCCAGCAGCTCGATGTCAGGGGCTCCGGAGCTGTTTTTT.

The sample holds a few counts of this clonotype. V usage is TRBV18 and J usage is TRBJ1-2; possibly TRBD1 for D (6 bases). Germline V CDR1 and CDR2: KGHSH, LQKENI. CDR3 length: 15 residues. V was shortened by 2 bases and J by 2 bases, with 12 bases between the two germline ends. This CDR3 is CASSPIQGGNYGYTF. In DNA, the CDR3 is TGTGCCAGCTCACCAATACAGGGAGGGAACTATGGCTACACCTTC.

This clonotype turned up a few times. V is TRBV3-1 and J is TRBJ2-1, with 8 bases fitting TRBD1. Germline V gene sequence: CDR1 LGHDT, CDR2 YNNKEL (reference sequence). After removal of 8 bases from V and 2 bases from J, the junction contained 11 bases not matched to a gene. The CDR3 spans 16 residues. CDR3 sequence: CASALSRGHTYNEQFF. CDR3 bases: TGTGCCAGCGCCCTCAGCAGGGGGCATACCTACAATGAGCAGTTCTTC.

This rearrangement joins TRBV6-2 or TRBV6-3 to TRBJ2-2; maybe TRBD2 (7 bases). The germline CDR1 and CDR2 sequences are MNHEY and SVGEGT. V was shortened by 8 bases and J by 2 bases, with 15 bases between the two germline ends. This CDR3 comprises 15 residues. CDR3 in amino acids: CASAKTGGNTGELFF. The CDR3, as DNA: TGTGCCAGCGCAAAAACGGGGGGCAACACCGGGGAGCTGTTTTTT.

This sequence joins TRBV29-1 and TRBJ2-1, with 11 bases lining up with TRBD2. The CDR3 length is 18 residues. The V and J ends lost 0 bases and 3 bases, in that order; junction bases with no gene match: 10. Germline V gene sequence: CDR1 SQVTM, CDR2 ANQGSEA. The CDR3 sequence is CSVEESASGRKFYNEQFF. The CDR3 DNA sequence: TGCAGCGTTGAAGAGTCGGCTAGCGGGAGGAAATTCTACAATGAGCAGTTCTTC.

V gene TRBV11-2 combines with J gene TRBJ2-3; TRBD2 is a possible D gene (6 bases). Germline loops: CDR1 SGHAT, CDR2 FQNNGV. With 2 bases removed from V and 2 bases from J, the gap between germline ends came to 20 bases. The CDR3 contains 18 residues. CDR3 coding DNA: TGTGCCAGCAGCTTAAGGTTCGGGGGAGTCAATTACACAGATACGCAGTATTTT. Translation: CASSLRFGGVNYTDTQYF.

This clonotype showed up many times. The V and J genes are TRBV5-1 and TRBJ2-2; D is perhaps TRBD1 (6 bases). V gave up 3 bases and J gave up 4 bases, with 19 bases separating them. The CDR3 is made up of 17 amino acids. CDR1 and CDR2 (germline): SGHRS, YFSETQ. The CDR3 DNA follows: TGCGCCAGCAGCTACAGACAGGCCACTCAGGGCACCGGGGAGCTGTTTTTT. Translation: CASSYRQATQGTGELFF.

The V and J genes are TRBV28 and TRBJ2-5; D is unresolved. CDR3 size: 14 residues. The germline CDR1 and CDR2 sequences are MDHEN and SYDVKM. The V and J ends lost 9 bases and 2 bases respectively, with 16 bases between them. The CDR3 sequence: CASSQPGIQETQYF. The CDR3 coding sequence is TGTGCCAGTAGCCAGCCGGGCATACAAGAGACCCAGTACTTC.

This clonotype turned up a few times. The V gene is TRBV19, the J gene TRBJ2-7; TRBD1 matches 7 bases. The V and J ends lost 3 bases and 3 bases, in that order; junction bases with no gene match: 8. The CDR3 is made up of 15 amino acids. Germline CDR1 reads LNHDA; CDR2 reads SQIVND (reference sequence). The CDR3 nucleotides read TGTGCCAGTAGTATCGCCAAGACAGGGATCTACGAGCAGTACTTC. Translating gives CASSIAKTGIYEQYF. Based on the CDR3 plus reference TRBV19 and TRBJ2-7, the full variable domain is DGGITQSPKYLFRKEGQNVTLSCEQNLNHDAMYWYRQDPGQGLRLIYYSQIVNDFQKGDIAEGYSVSREKKESFPLTVTSAQKNPTAFYLCASSIAKTGIYEQYFGPGTRLTVT.

The chain combines TRBV7-2 with TRBJ2-4; D remains unclear. Germline-derived CDR1 and CDR2 are SGHTA and FQGNSA. The CDR3 contains 14 residues. Between the trimmed V and J ends, which lost 1 base and 6 bases, there was a span of 10 bases. Here the CDR3 reads CASSLDRDGNIQYF. In DNA form, the CDR3 reads TGTGCCAGCAGCTTAGATAGGGATGGAAACATTCAGTACTTC.

Only a few counts were recorded for this clonotype. The genes are TRBV6-2 or TRBV6-3 and TRBJ2-7, with TRBD1 matching over 9 bases. The CDR3 is made up of 15 amino acids. CDR1 is MNHEY, CDR2 SVGEGT, per germline. After removal of 5 bases from V and 3 bases from J, the junction contained 8 bases not matched to a gene. CDR3 loop: CASSPGTGRNYEQYF. DNA for the CDR3: TGTGCCAGCAGTCCCGGGACAGGGAGGAACTACGAGCAGTACTTC.

The V gene is TRBV10-3, the J gene TRBJ2-7, with 8 bases fitting TRBD2. CDR1 ENHRY and CDR2 SYGVKD come from the germline V gene. J gave up 6 bases and V 2 bases, and 3 bases lay outside the gene matches. This CDR3 has 13 amino acids. In DNA form, the CDR3 reads TGTGCCATCAGTGAGACGACTAGCGCCGAGCAGTACTTC. Translated: CAISETTSAEQYF.

This chain joins TRBV7-3 and TRBJ2-1; 11 nucleotides line up with TRBD2. The CDR3 totals 17 residues. CDR1 SGHTA and CDR2 FQGTGA come from the germline V gene. After removal of 2 bases from V and 2 bases from J, the junction contained 5 bases not matched to a gene. Here the CDR3 reads CASSLSPTSGAYNEQFF. The CDR3, as DNA: TGTGCCAGCAGCTTATCCCCGACTAGCGGGGCCTACAATGAGCAGTTCTTC.

The chain combines TRBV3-1 with TRBJ2-3; TRBD1 matches at 8 bases. The trim removed 4 bases at V and 4 bases at J, leaving 13 bases unmatched. Germline CDR1 reads LGHDT; CDR2 reads YNNKEL (reference sequence). The CDR3 spans 17 residues. The CDR3 protein is CASSPAYVTGVADTQYF. Written as DNA, the CDR3 is TGTGCCAGCAGCCCCGCTTACGTGACAGGGGTCGCAGATACGCAGTATTTT.

This clonotype was detected a few times. This chain joins TRBV10-3 and TRBJ2-5; D might be TRBD2 (5 bases). The CDR3 spans 14 residues. Trimming removed 3 bases at V and 5 bases at J, with 13 bases between. Germline V gene lookup returns CDR1 ENHRY and CDR2 SYGVKD. CDR3 in amino acids: CAISEMLAGETQYF. The DNA for the CDR3 is TGTGCCATCAGTGAAATGCTAGCTGGTGAGACCCAGTACTTC.

The chain recombines TRBV5-1 with TRBJ2-3, with D unclear. The CDR3 length is 13 residues. Looked up from germline, CDR1 is SGHRS and CDR2 is YFSETQ. Trimming stripped 5 bases from V and 5 bases from J, with 12 bases between. The CDR3: CASSFDWRDTQYF. CDR3 bases: TGCGCCAGCAGTTTCGACTGGAGAGATACGCAGTATTTT.

The V and J genes are TRBV5-1 and TRBJ2-1; 8 bases agree with TRBD2. Germline V lookup: CDR1 SGHRS, CDR2 YFSETQ. The ends lost 4 bases at V and 3 bases at J; junction bases unmatched: 12. CDR3 length: 17 residues. CDR3 coding DNA: TGCGCCAGCAGCCTAACTGGGAATAGCGGGAACTACAATGAGCAGTTCTTC. Translated: CASSLTGNSGNYNEQFF.

This clonotype was recorded only once. The chain combines TRBV5-1 with TRBJ2-3, with 8 positions matching TRBD2. Unmatched junction bases numbered 5, after V lost 6 bases and J lost 2 bases. The CDR3 has 14 residues. Germline CDR1 is SGHRS and CDR2 is YFSETQ. CDR3 loop: CASTRGGLTDTQYF. CDR3 nucleotides: TGCGCCAGCACTCGGGGGGGCCTCACAGATACGCAGTATTTT.

This clonotype has ten or more counts. J is TRBJ2-1 and V is TRBV28; 8 nucleotides match TRBD2. This CDR3 is 15 amino acids long. V lost 3 bases to trimming and J lost 7 bases; unmatched junction nucleotides: 8. From germline, CDR1 is MDHEN and CDR2 SYDVKM. The CDR3 sequence: CASSFTGGGRNEQFF. The CDR3 nucleotides are TGTGCCAGCAGTTTTACCGGGGGGGGCCGGAATGAGCAGTTCTTC.

Only a few counts were recorded for this clonotype. This chain joins TRBV4-3 and TRBJ2-7; no clear D gene. Between the trimmed V and J ends, which lost 0 bases and 3 bases, there was a span of 12 bases. Germline V lookup: CDR1 LGHNA, CDR2 YSLEER. The CDR3 length is 15 residues. CDR3 sequence reads: CASSQDPGPYYEQYF. The CDR3 DNA follows: TGCGCCAGCAGCCAAGATCCCGGACCTTACTACGAGCAGTACTTC.

Ten or more counts support this clonotype. The chain carries TRBV7-8 and TRBJ1-1; 10 bases line up with TRBD1. In germline, CDR1 is SGHVS, CDR2 FQNEAQ. The CDR3 contains 15 residues. J gave up 4 bases and V 5 bases, and 7 bases lay outside the gene matches. The CDR3 loop is CASSTRTGGITEAFF. In nucleotides, the CDR3 is TGTGCCAGCAGCACCCGGACAGGGGGAATCACTGAAGCTTTCTTT.

This clonotype was seen a handful of times. The CDR3 DNA sequence: TGTGCCAGCAGCTTCCAAGGGTTAAGGCCCACAGATACGCAGTATTTT. Translation gives CASSFQGLRPTDTQYF. The chain carries TRBV7-2 and TRBJ2-3; D is undetermined. V was cut by 3 bases and J by 2 bases, with 15 bases left in between. The CDR3 is made up of 16 amino acids. Germline CDR1 is SGHTA and CDR2 is FQGNSA.

This clonotype was counted only a few times. The chain uses TRBV12-3 or TRBV12-4 and TRBJ2-7; the match to TRBD2 covers 8 bases. The CDR3 sequence is 16 residues long. Losses at the gene ends were 6 bases for V and 2 bases for J; bases not matched to a gene: 12. CDR3 DNA: TGTGCCAGCAGCCCCAGGGGCGGGGGGCCGCCCTACGAGCAGTACTTC. Amino acids: CASSPRGGGPPYEQYF.

This clonotype was observed a few times. This chain connects TRBV7-2 to TRBJ1-5, with 10 bases that match TRBD1. Germline V gene data show CDR1 as SGHTA and CDR2 as FQGNSA. After removal of 5 bases from V and 5 bases from J, the junction contained 12 bases not matched to a gene. CDR3 length: 17 residues. The CDR3, as DNA: TGTGCCAGCAGCCGGACAGGGGGAGGCCGGATTGATCAGCCCCAGCATTTT. This gives the protein CASSRTGGGRIDQPQHF.

This clonotype has a handful of counts. The chain uses TRBV6-1 and TRBJ1-4; D is perhaps TRBD1 (5 bases). CDR1 and CDR2 from the germline V gene are MNHNS and SASEGT. The length of the CDR3 is 15 residues. Trimming stripped 5 bases from V and 5 bases from J, with 15 bases between. CDR3 residues: CASSPWGDRNEKLFF. The CDR3 region has the DNA TGTGCCAGCAGTCCCTGGGGGGACCGAAATGAAAAACTGTTTTTT.